This TCR beta chain was sequenced in a study of blood T cell repertoires in COVID-19. At the level of the study: The cDNA or gDNA used as material had been derived from T cells, B-cell-depleted T cells, or PBMCs.

Clones were sequenced by immunoSEQ multiplex PCR, and TCRdb holds only the in-frame ones, with some missing. The sample has roughly 230,000 clones, less than 90% seen once; the top ten hold over 1.5%. CDR3 length: 16 amino acids. Germline V CDR1 and CDR2: MDHEN, SYDVKM. V lost 1 base to trimming and J lost 4 bases, with 16 bases between them. This sequence originates from a man aged 65 to 85 with acute or convalescent COVID-19. The sequenced material came from peripheral blood. V is TRBV28 and J is TRBJ1-2; D may be TRBD1 (6 bases). CDR3 sequence reads: CASSLSWSKGVYGYTF. In nucleotides, the CDR3 is TGTGCCAGCAGTTTATCGTGGAGCAAGGGGGTCTATGGCTACACCTTC.